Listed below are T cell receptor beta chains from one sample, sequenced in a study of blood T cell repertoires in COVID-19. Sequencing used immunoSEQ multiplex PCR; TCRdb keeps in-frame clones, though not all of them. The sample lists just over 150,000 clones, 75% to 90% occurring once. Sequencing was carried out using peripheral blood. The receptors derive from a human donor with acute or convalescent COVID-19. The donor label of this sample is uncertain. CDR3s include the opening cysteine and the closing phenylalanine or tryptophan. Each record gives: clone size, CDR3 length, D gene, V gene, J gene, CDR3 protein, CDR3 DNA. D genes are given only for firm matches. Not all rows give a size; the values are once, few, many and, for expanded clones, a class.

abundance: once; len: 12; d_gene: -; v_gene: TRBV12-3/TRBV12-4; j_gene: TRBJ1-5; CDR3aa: CASRSSNQPQHF; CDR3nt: TGTGCCAGCAGAAGCAGCAATCAGCCCCAGCATTTT
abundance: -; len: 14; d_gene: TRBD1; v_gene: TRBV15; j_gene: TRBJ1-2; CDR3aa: CATSPGGAGGRYTF; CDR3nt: TGTGCCACCAGCCCGGGAGGGGCAGGGGGACGCTACACCTTC
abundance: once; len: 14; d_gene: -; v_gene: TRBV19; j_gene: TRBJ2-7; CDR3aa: CASSPDSISYEQYF; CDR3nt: TGTGCCAGTAGTCCTGACAGCATTTCCTACGAGCAGTACTTC
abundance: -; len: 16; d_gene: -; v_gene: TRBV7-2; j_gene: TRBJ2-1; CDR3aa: CASSFGARQDYNEQFF; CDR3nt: TGTGCCAGCAGCTTTGGGGCCCGACAGGATTACAATGAGCAGTTCTTC
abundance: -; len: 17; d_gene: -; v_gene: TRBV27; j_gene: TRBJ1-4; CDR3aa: CASSSRESRRHNEKLFF; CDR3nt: TGTGCCAGCAGTAGTCGAGAATCAAGGCGGCATAATGAAAAACTGTTTTTT
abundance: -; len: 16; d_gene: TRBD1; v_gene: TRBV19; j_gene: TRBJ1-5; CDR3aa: CASSIEGQNSNQPQHF; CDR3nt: TGTGCCAGTAGTATAGAGGGACAGAATAGCAATCAGCCCCAGCATTTT
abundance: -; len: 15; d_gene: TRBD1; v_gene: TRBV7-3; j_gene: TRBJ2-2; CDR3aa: CASSLRQGGTGELFF; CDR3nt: TGTGCCAGCAGCTTAAGACAGGGGGGAACCGGGGAGCTGTTTTTT
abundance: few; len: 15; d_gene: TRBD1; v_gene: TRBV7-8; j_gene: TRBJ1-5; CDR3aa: CASSPRGTGYQPQHF; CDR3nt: TGTGCCAGCAGCCCAAGAGGGACAGGGTATCAGCCCCAGCATTTT
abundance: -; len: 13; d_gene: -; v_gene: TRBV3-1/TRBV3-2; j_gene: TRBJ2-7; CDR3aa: CASSSQGLTEQYF; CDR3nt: TGTGCCAGCAGTAGCCAGGGCTTAACCGAGCAGTACTTC
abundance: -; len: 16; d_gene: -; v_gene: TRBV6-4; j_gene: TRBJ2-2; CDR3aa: CASSDSWGGSTGELFF; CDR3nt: TGTGCCAGCAGTGACTCGTGGGGCGGAAGCACCGGGGAGCTGTTTTTT